This paragraph reports one T cell receptor (beta chain). This record comes from a study of T cell changes during pregnancy in multiple sclerosis. Trimming removed 4 bases from V and 4 bases from J; junction bases left unmatched: 7. The CDR3 contains 16 residues. The V gene's germline CDR1 is SGHTA and CDR2 FQGTGA. TCRdb's table, derived via immunoSEQ multiplex PCR, lists solely in-frame clones and lacks some. The sample consists of about 36,000 clones, 89% of them appearing once. The V call is TRBV7-3, the J call TRBJ2-1, with 10 bases lining up with TRBD2. The sequencing here drew on CD4+ T cells from peripheral blood mononuclear cells, taken after pregnancy. The source of this sequence is a female donor in good health, enrolled as a control in a pregnancy study. The CDR3 DNA follows: TGTGCCAGCAGCTCCTCCCTAGCGGGGGCGTACAATGAGCAGTTCTTC. This sequence encodes CASSSSLAGAYNEQFF.